The 8 T cell receptor beta chains below come from one sample, sequenced in a study of cytomegalovirus exposure and HLA in healthy donors. 60 Vbeta and 13 Jbeta primers were used in PCR. Profiled with immunoSEQ multiplex PCR; TCRdb holds only in-frame clones, not every one. Counted here are 150,000 to 200,000 clones, more than 9.5% occurring once; the ten biggest clones make up 7.8%. The sequencing sample was made of PBMCs. Source of these receptors: a man aged 50 to 60 in good health and CMV-seropositive.

This clone has more than one count but fewer than ten. The V call is TRBV10-3, the J call TRBJ2-3; D is perhaps TRBD2 (5 bases). CDR3 length: 14 residues. Germline CDR1 and CDR2: ENHRY and SYGVKD. The ends were cut back, 7 bases at V and 0 bases at J, with 11 bases in the middle. CDR3 protein: CAIKASGSTDTQYF. The CDR3 DNA reads TGTGCCATCAAGGCCAGCGGAAGCACAGATACGCAGTATTTT.

This clone was counted a few times. The chain has TRBV4-2 and TRBJ2-2; possibly TRBD2 for D (5 bases). V lost 1 base and J lost 2, with 17 bases in between. The germline gives CDR1 LGHNA, CDR2 YNFKEQ. The CDR3 extends over 18 amino acids. CDR3 DNA: TGTGCCAGCAGCCAAGCGCTACTAGTTCCCCAAAACACCGGGGAGCTGTTTTTT. As protein: CASSQALLVPQNTGELFF.

In this sample, this clone turned up a few times. This rearrangement joins TRBV7-9 to TRBJ1-5; 12 bases align to TRBD1. The V and J ends lost 1 base and 4 bases, in that order; junction bases with no gene match: 2. The CDR3 covers 16 residues. Germline V CDR1 and CDR2: SEHNR, FQNEAQ (reference sequence). CDR3 region: CASSLGDRGRNQPQHF. As DNA, the CDR3 is TGTGCCAGCAGCTTAGGGGACAGGGGGCGGAATCAGCCCCAGCATTTT.

The chain joins TRBV11-2 to TRBJ2-3; 13 nucleotides line up with TRBD2. With V trimmed by 5 bases and J by 4 bases, 3 bases remained unmatched. CDR1 and CDR2 from the germline V gene are SGHAT and FQNNGV. The CDR3 loop spans 15 amino acids. The CDR3 protein is CASSPGLAGSDTQYF. The CDR3 nucleotides read TGTGCCAGCAGCCCGGGACTAGCGGGGTCAGATACGCAGTATTTT.

In its sample, this clone was seen a few times. The rearrangement joins TRBV2 to TRBJ2-3; 7 nucleotides align to TRBD1. The V gene's germline CDR1 is SNHLY and CDR2 FYNNEI. There are 17 residues in the CDR3. With V trimmed by 5 bases and J by 8 bases, 19 bases remained unmatched. The CDR3 sequence: CASSPGATGSGRGTQYF. CDR3 nucleotides: TGTGCCAGCAGTCCAGGGGCGACAGGGTCCGGTCGGGGTACGCAGTATTTT.

This clone occurred once. This rearrangement joins TRBV7-6 to TRBJ1-5; D perhaps matches TRBD1 (5 bases). Trimming took off 5 bases at V and 8 bases at J, with 10 bases between the two ends. The CDR3 runs 12 residues. The V gene's germline CDR1 is SGHVS and CDR2 FNYEAQ. In DNA, the CDR3 is TGTGCCAGCAGCCCTCGGGGGGAGCCCCAGCATTTT. Translated: CASSPRGEPQHF. The complete variable domain, with remaining parts taken from reference TRBV7-6 and TRBJ1-5, reads GAGVSQSPRYKVTKRGQDVALRCDPISGHVSLYWYRQALGQGPEFLTYFNYEAQQDKSGLPNDRFSAERPEGSISTLTIQRTEQRDSAMYRCASSPRGEPQHFGDGTRLSIL.

This chain uses TRBV6-1 with TRBJ1-5; TRBD1 is a possible D gene (6 bases). Germline CDR1 and CDR2: MNHNS and SASEGT. CDR3 length: 14 amino acids. V lost 4 bases, J lost 2 bases, and 9 bases lay in between. The DNA of the CDR3 is TGTGCCAGCAGTGCCCGACAGGGCAATCAGCCCCAGCATTTT. Encoded protein: CASSARQGNQPQHF.

The chain carries TRBV28 and TRBJ1-1; 8 bases agree with TRBD1. Germline V gives CDR1 MDHEN, CDR2 SYDVKM. This CDR3 contains 14 residues. After removal of 8 bases from V and 10 bases from J, the junction contained 15 bases not matched to a gene. The CDR3 DNA follows: TGTGCCAGCGGTCCACCGGGGACAGGCTATCGAGCTTTCTTT. Amino acid sequence: CASGPPGTGYRAFF.